Listed below are T cell receptor beta chains from one sample, sequenced in a study of blood T cell repertoires in COVID-19. Sequencing was performed with immunoSEQ multiplex PCR; in TCRdb, only in-frame clones are kept and a portion is missing. The sample yields 200,000 to 300,000 clones, approximately 90% seen once. Source material: peripheral blood. The receptors were sampled from a man between 60 and 70 years old who had recovered from COVID-19. Both conserved end residues are part of each CDR3. A D gene is named only where the DNA matches it firmly. Part of the rows lack a size; the others show once, few, many or a class for expanded clones.

TRBV7-2	TRBJ2-1	-	-	TGTGCCAGCAGCCTTACCCGACTCCTCTACGATGAGCAGTTCTTC	CASSLTRLLYDEQFF
TRBV5-1	TRBJ1-1	-	few	TGCGCCAGCAGCTTGGGGGGCAGACTTAACACTGAAGCTTTCTTT	CASSLGGRLNTEAFF
TRBV18	TRBJ2-1	-	-	TGTGCCAGCTCACCACGTGTCGAGGAGTCGGCGCGGTTCTTC	CASSPRVEESARFF
TRBV7-2	TRBJ1-1	-	-	TGTGCCAGCAGCTTTCAGGAGAACACTGAAGCTTTCTTT	CASSFQENTEAFF
TRBV24-1	TRBJ1-1	TRBD1	-	TGTGCCACCAGTGATTCGGACAGGGAGCAGGATGCTTTCTTT	CATSDSDREQDAFF
TRBV24-1	TRBJ1-2	-	-	TGTGCCACCAGTGATTTGCAACGGAGTGTTGGCTACACCTTC	CATSDLQRSVGYTF
TRBV30	TRBJ2-7	-	-	TGTGCCTGGAGCGGGATCTCCTACGAGCAGTACTTC	CAWSGISYEQYF
TRBV21-1	TRBJ1-6	-	-	TGTGCCAGGTTTTTCGTTGATTCTGACTTGCCCCTCCACTTT	CARFFVDSDLPLHF
TRBV7-9	TRBJ2-7	TRBD1	-	TGTGCCAGCAGCCCACGGACAGGGTTCGGCGAGCAGTACTTC	CASSPRTGFGEQYF
TRBV19	TRBJ1-3	TRBD1	once	TGTGCCAGTAGTATTCAGGGGGTCTCTGGAAACACCATATATTTT	CASSIQGVSGNTIYF
TRBV4-1	TRBJ2-7	-	-	TGCGCCAGCAGCCAAGGCGGCCGGCTAAAAGCCCTCTACGAGCAGTACTTC	CASSQGGRLKALYEQYF
TRBV20-1	TRBJ2-2	TRBD2	few	TGCAGTGCTAGTTCCGGGGGGGACACCGGGGAGCTGTTTTTT	CSASSGGDTGELFF
TRBV19	TRBJ1-1	-	-	TGTGCCAGTAGTATATACCAGCGAGAAGCTTTCTTT	CASSIYQREAFF
TRBV11-3	TRBJ2-1	TRBD1	-	TGTGCCAGCGGACAGGGGGCCGGGAATGAGCAGTTCTTC	CASGQGAGNEQFF
TRBV9	TRBJ1-2	TRBD1	-	TGTGCCAGCAGCTCGACAGGGCGTAGTAACTATGGCTACACCTTC	CASSSTGRSNYGYTF
TRBV30	TRBJ1-6	TRBD1	-	TGTGCCTGGAGTGGAGACAGGGTTTCACCCCTCCACTTT	CAWSGDRVSPLHF
TRBV9	TRBJ1-4	-	-	TGTGCCAGCAGCGTAGCTGGGCGAACTAATGAAAAACTGTTTTTT	CASSVAGRTNEKLFF
TRBV11-2	TRBJ1-3	-	-	TGTGCCAGCAGCTTAGAAAGGGGGACATCCATATATTTT	CASSLERGTSIYF
TRBV24-1	TRBJ2-2	TRBD1	-	TGTGCCACCAGTGATCCCCTGGGGACAGGGGACACCGGGGAGCTGTTTTTT	CATSDPLGTGDTGELFF
TRBV29-1	TRBJ2-1	-	-	TGCAGCGTTGAAGGGCAGGGGGGCAATGAGCAGTTCTTC	CSVEGQGGNEQFF
TRBV6-5	TRBJ2-3	TRBD2	-	TGTGCCAGCAGGGGGACTAGCGGGGGCCGTACGCAGTATTTT	CASRGTSGGRTQYF
TRBV11-2	TRBJ1-2	TRBD1	-	TGTGCCAGCAGCTTAGCCGGGGGAGGACAGGGGGCCTCGGGCTATGGCTACACCTTC	CASSLAGGGQGASGYGYTF
TRBV28	TRBJ1-2	-	once	TGTGCCAGCAGTCGGGGGGGAACTACTGTGGATGGCTACACCTTC	CASSRGGTTVDGYTF
TRBV19	TRBJ1-2	-	-	TGTGCCAGTAGTATAGCCCCTGAGGTCGGTGGCTACACCTTC	CASSIAPEVGGYTF
TRBV30	TRBJ1-3	TRBD1	-	TGTGCCTGGAGCTCAGGGGGCCTCTCTGGAAACACCATATATTTT	CAWSSGGLSGNTIYF
TRBV19	TRBJ1-6	TRBD1	-	TGTGCCAGTAGTAACCGGGACAGGGGGCTCGTGGGATCACCCCTCCACTTT	CASSNRDRGLVGSPLHF
TRBV3-1/TRBV3-2	TRBJ1-3	-	-	TGTGCCAGCAGCGAAGAAACTCCGCCGGAGCACGCTTACTCTGGAAACACCATATATTTT	CASSEETPPEHAYSGNTIYF
TRBV30	TRBJ2-1	TRBD1	-	TGTGCCTGGAGGTGGACAGGGATGCACAATGAGCAGTTCTTC	CAWRWTGMHNEQFF
TRBV11-3	TRBJ2-3	TRBD1	-	TGTGCCAGCAGCGCGACAGGGAGTACAGATACGCAGTATTTT	CASSATGSTDTQYF
TRBV30	TRBJ2-1	-	-	TGTGCCTGGAACCTAGCCCCTTCCAATGAGCAGTTCTTC	CAWNLAPSNEQFF
TRBV15	TRBJ2-3	-	once	TGTGCCACCAGCAGAGATCTCCCCCCAGATACGCAGTATTTT	CATSRDLPPDTQYF
TRBV9	TRBJ2-1	-	-	TGTGCCAGCAGCGTAGAGGGGTTTGAGCAGTTCTTC	CASSVEGFEQFF
TRBV9	TRBJ1-6	TRBD1	once	TGTGCCAGCAGCGTAACCGGGACAGGGGGTTCACCCCTCCACTTT	CASSVTGTGGSPLHF
TRBV7-6	TRBJ2-7	-	-	TGTGCCAGCAGCTTAAGCGGGTTCTCCGAGCAGTACTTC	CASSLSGFSEQYF
TRBV7-9	TRBJ2-7	-	-	TGTGCCAGCAGCTTAGGTCGCTCCTACGAGCAGTACTTC	CASSLGRSYEQYF
TRBV5-1	TRBJ2-1	TRBD2	-	TGCGCCAGCAGCTCTTCTTTAGCGGGGGGGCCAAACAATGAGCAGTTCTTC	CASSSSLAGGPNNEQFF
TRBV5-1	TRBJ1-1	TRBD1	-	TGCGCCAGCAGCGAACCGGACAGGGGAAATGAAGCTTTCTTT	CASSEPDRGNEAFF
TRBV27	TRBJ1-5	TRBD1	many	TGTGCCAGCAGCACCGGACAGGGTGTAAATCAGCCCCAGCATTTT	CASSTGQGVNQPQHF
TRBV3-1/TRBV3-2	TRBJ2-3	-	once	TGTGCCAGCAGCCAAGAGACAGTCACAGATACGCAGTATTTT	CASSQETVTDTQYF
TRBV5-1	TRBJ1-4	TRBD1	-	TGCGCCAGCAGCGAGGGACAGGGCCTAGAGAAACTGTTTTTT	CASSEGQGLEKLFF
TRBV11-3	TRBJ2-1	TRBD1	-	TGTGCCAGCAGCTTAGTGGGACAGGGATGGAATGAGCAGTTCTTC	CASSLVGQGWNEQFF
TRBV18	TRBJ1-2	TRBD1	-	TGTGCCAGCTCACCTACTACCGGGACAGGGTTGGTTGGCTACACCTTC	CASSPTTGTGLVGYTF
TRBV20-1	TRBJ2-7	TRBD2	-	TGCAGTGCTAGTCGGTCTAGCGGGGGGGTTTGGGAGTACGAGCAGTACTTC	CSASRSSGGVWEYEQYF
TRBV18	TRBJ1-1	-	-	TGTGCCAGCTCACCAGGGCAGGCCCTGAACACTGAAGCTTTCTTT	CASSPGQALNTEAFF
TRBV5-6	TRBJ1-5	-	-	TGTGCCAGCAGCTCGTTACAGGGAAACAATCAGCCCCAGCATTTT	CASSSLQGNNQPQHF
TRBV20-1	TRBJ2-7	-	once	TGCAGTGCTAGTTCGAGGACACGACCTTACGAGCAGTACTTC	CSASSRTRPYEQYF
TRBV28	TRBJ1-2	-	-	TGTGCCAGCAGTTCTAATAGGGGGTATGGCTACACCTTC	CASSSNRGYGYTF